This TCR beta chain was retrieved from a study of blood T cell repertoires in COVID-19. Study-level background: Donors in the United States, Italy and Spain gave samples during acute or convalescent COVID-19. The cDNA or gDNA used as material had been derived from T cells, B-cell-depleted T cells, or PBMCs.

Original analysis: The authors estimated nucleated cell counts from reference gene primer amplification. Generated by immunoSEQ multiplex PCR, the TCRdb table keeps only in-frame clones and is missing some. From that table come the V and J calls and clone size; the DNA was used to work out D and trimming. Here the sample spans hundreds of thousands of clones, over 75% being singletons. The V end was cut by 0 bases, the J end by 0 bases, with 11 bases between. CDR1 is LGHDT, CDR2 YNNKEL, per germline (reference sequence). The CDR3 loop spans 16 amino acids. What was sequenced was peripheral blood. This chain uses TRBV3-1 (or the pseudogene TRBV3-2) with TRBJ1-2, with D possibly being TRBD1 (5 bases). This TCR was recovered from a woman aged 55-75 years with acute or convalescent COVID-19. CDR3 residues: CASSQELGRTNYGYTF. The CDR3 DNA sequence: TGTGCCAGCAGCCAAGAATTGGGGCGTACTAACTATGGCTACACCTTC.